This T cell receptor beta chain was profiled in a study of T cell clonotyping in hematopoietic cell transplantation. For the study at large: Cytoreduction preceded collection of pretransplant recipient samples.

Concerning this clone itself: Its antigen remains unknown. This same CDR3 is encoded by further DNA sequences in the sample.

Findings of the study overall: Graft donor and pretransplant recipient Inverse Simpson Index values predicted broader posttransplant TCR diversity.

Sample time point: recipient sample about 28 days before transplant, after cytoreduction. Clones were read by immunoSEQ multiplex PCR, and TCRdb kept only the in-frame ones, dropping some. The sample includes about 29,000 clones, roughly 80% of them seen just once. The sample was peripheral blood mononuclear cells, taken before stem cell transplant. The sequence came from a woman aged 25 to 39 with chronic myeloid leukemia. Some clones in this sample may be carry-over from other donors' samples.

The CDR3 reads CASSFYDQPQHF. The DNA of the CDR3 is TGTGCCAGCAGCTTCTATGATCAGCCCCAGCATTTT. The chain links TRBV7-2 to TRBJ1-5, with no clear D. The CDR3 has 12 amino acids. Trimming took 3 bases from V and 5 from J, leaving 5 bases between them. Germline lookup yields CDR1 SGHTA and CDR2 FQGNSA.